Listed below are T cell receptor beta chains from one sample, sequenced in a study of blood T cell repertoires in COVID-19. The protocol was immunoSEQ multiplex PCR, while the TCRdb copy is restricted to in-frame clones and leaves out a portion. The sample has about 180,000 clones; 80% are singletons. Sequenced: peripheral blood. The receptors were gathered from a man in his 70s with active or convalescent COVID-19. Each CDR3 is given with its conserved first and last residue. D genes are given only for firm matches. Where a row states a size, it is once, few, many or the class of an expanded clone; other rows omit it.

V gene: TRBV3-1/TRBV3-2; clone size: NA; D gene: TRBD1; J gene: TRBJ2-7; CDR3 DNA: TGTGCCAGCAGCGTCCAGGGGGAGTACGAGCAGTACTTC; CDR3 protein: CASSVQGEYEQYF
V gene: TRBV11-2; clone size: NA; D gene: NA; J gene: TRBJ2-3; CDR3 DNA: TGTGCCAGCAGCTTAGGGAGGACGAGCACAGATACGCAGTATTTT; CDR3 protein: CASSLGRTSTDTQYF
V gene: TRBV10-1; clone size: few; D gene: TRBD1; J gene: TRBJ1-5; CDR3 DNA: TGCGCCAGCAGTGACGAGGGACAGGGGTTCCAGCCCCAGCATTTT; CDR3 protein: CASSDEGQGFQPQHF
V gene: TRBV2; clone size: NA; D gene: NA; J gene: TRBJ1-1; CDR3 DNA: TGTGCCAGCACCACCTCCAGGGACACTGAAGCTTTCTTT; CDR3 protein: CASTTSRDTEAFF
V gene: TRBV19; clone size: NA; D gene: NA; J gene: TRBJ1-3; CDR3 DNA: TGTGCCAGTCGGACAACTGGAAACACCATATATTTT; CDR3 protein: CASRTTGNTIYF
V gene: TRBV10-2; clone size: NA; D gene: TRBD1; J gene: TRBJ1-1; CDR3 DNA: TGCGCCAGCAGTGATCCCAGGGGGACAGTAAACACTGAAGCTTTCTTT; CDR3 protein: CASSDPRGTVNTEAFF
V gene: TRBV5-4; clone size: NA; D gene: NA; J gene: TRBJ2-1; CDR3 DNA: TGTGCCAGCAGCTTGGAGGAGGGGAACTACAATGAGCAGTTCTTC; CDR3 protein: CASSLEEGNYNEQFF
V gene: TRBV19; clone size: NA; D gene: NA; J gene: TRBJ1-2; CDR3 DNA: TGTGCCTCTCAGTCGGGCTATGGCTACACCTTC; CDR3 protein: CASQSGYGYTF
V gene: TRBV30; clone size: NA; D gene: NA; J gene: TRBJ1-2; CDR3 DNA: TGTGCCTGGAGTAGAGGTTCTAACTATGGCTACACCTTC; CDR3 protein: CAWSRGSNYGYTF
V gene: TRBV7-9; clone size: NA; D gene: NA; J gene: TRBJ1-1; CDR3 DNA: TGTGCCAGCAGCCGACAGGATAACACTGAAGCTTTCTTT; CDR3 protein: CASSRQDNTEAFF
V gene: TRBV29-1; clone size: few; D gene: TRBD2; J gene: TRBJ2-7; CDR3 DNA: TGCAGCTTCAGGACTAGCGGGGGTTACGAGCAGTACTTC; CDR3 protein: CSFRTSGGYEQYF
V gene: TRBV5-1; clone size: NA; D gene: NA; J gene: TRBJ2-7; CDR3 DNA: TGCGCCAGCAGCTTGGAAAGCACAGGGTTCGAGCAGTACTTC; CDR3 protein: CASSLESTGFEQYF
V gene: TRBV6-1; clone size: NA; D gene: NA; J gene: TRBJ2-1; CDR3 DNA: TGTGCCAGCAGTGAATTCGGAGGACTAAGCTCCTACAATGAGCAGTTCTTC; CDR3 protein: CASSEFGGLSSYNEQFF
V gene: TRBV5-1; clone size: NA; D gene: TRBD2; J gene: TRBJ2-3; CDR3 DNA: TGCGCCAGCAGCCCCTCCGTACTAGCGGGATCAATAGATACGCAGTATTTT; CDR3 protein: CASSPSVLAGSIDTQYF
V gene: TRBV2; clone size: NA; D gene: NA; J gene: TRBJ2-5; CDR3 DNA: TGTGCCAGCAGGATGGCAATCCAAGAGACCCAGTACTTC; CDR3 protein: CASRMAIQETQYF
V gene: TRBV6-5; clone size: NA; D gene: NA; J gene: TRBJ1-1; CDR3 DNA: TGTGCCAGCAGTTCGCGGACAGACACTGAAGCTTTCTTT; CDR3 protein: CASSSRTDTEAFF
V gene: TRBV18; clone size: NA; D gene: TRBD1; J gene: TRBJ1-4; CDR3 DNA: TGTGCCAGCTCACCTCGACAGGGATCTAATGAAAAACTGTTTTTT; CDR3 protein: CASSPRQGSNEKLFF
V gene: TRBV2; clone size: few; D gene: NA; J gene: TRBJ1-4; CDR3 DNA: TGTGCCAGCAGGCGCGAACAGGGAGAGAATGAAAAACTGTTTTTT; CDR3 protein: CASRREQGENEKLFF
V gene: TRBV18; clone size: NA; D gene: NA; J gene: TRBJ1-6; CDR3 DNA: TGTGCCAGCTCACCACTTTCAGGGAAGCAATATAATTCACCCCTCCACTTT; CDR3 protein: CASSPLSGKQYNSPLHF
V gene: TRBV7-9; clone size: NA; D gene: TRBD2; J gene: TRBJ2-7; CDR3 DNA: TGTGCCAGCAGCTTGGCAAGCGGGACCCGTGGCGAGCAGTACTTC; CDR3 protein: CASSLASGTRGEQYF
V gene: TRBV29-1; clone size: NA; D gene: NA; J gene: TRBJ2-3; CDR3 DNA: TGCAGCGTTCGCACTCCACCCGATACGCAGTATTTT; CDR3 protein: CSVRTPPDTQYF
V gene: TRBV4-3; clone size: NA; D gene: NA; J gene: TRBJ2-2; CDR3 DNA: TGCGCCAGCAGCCACGGAGAGAACACCGGGGAGCTGTTTTTT; CDR3 protein: CASSHGENTGELFF
V gene: TRBV4-2; clone size: NA; D gene: NA; J gene: TRBJ1-1; CDR3 DNA: TGTGCCAGCAGCCAATGGGGGGGCACTGAAGCTTTCTTT; CDR3 protein: CASSQWGGTEAFF
V gene: TRBV6-5; clone size: NA; D gene: NA; J gene: TRBJ2-1; CDR3 DNA: TGTGCCAGCAGTTCCCTCCCCACCGGGTGGGAGCAGTTCTTC; CDR3 protein: CASSSLPTGWEQFF
V gene: TRBV5-5; clone size: NA; D gene: NA; J gene: TRBJ1-6; CDR3 DNA: TGTGCCAGCAGCTTGGCCAGGGCGGTAAAGTCACCCCTCCACTTT; CDR3 protein: CASSLARAVKSPLHF
V gene: TRBV3-1/TRBV3-2; clone size: NA; D gene: TRBD1; J gene: TRBJ1-1; CDR3 DNA: TGTGCCAGCAGCCCCGGGACAGGGTCGACTGAAGCTTTCTTT; CDR3 protein: CASSPGTGSTEAFF
V gene: TRBV2; clone size: NA; D gene: NA; J gene: TRBJ1-3; CDR3 DNA: TGTGCCAGCAGTGATGTAGCTTACTCTGGAAACACCATATATTTT; CDR3 protein: CASSDVAYSGNTIYF
V gene: TRBV7-2; clone size: NA; D gene: TRBD2; J gene: TRBJ2-2; CDR3 DNA: TGTGCCAGCAGCCGCGGGGGGGTGAACACCGGGGAGCTGTTTTTT; CDR3 protein: CASSRGGVNTGELFF